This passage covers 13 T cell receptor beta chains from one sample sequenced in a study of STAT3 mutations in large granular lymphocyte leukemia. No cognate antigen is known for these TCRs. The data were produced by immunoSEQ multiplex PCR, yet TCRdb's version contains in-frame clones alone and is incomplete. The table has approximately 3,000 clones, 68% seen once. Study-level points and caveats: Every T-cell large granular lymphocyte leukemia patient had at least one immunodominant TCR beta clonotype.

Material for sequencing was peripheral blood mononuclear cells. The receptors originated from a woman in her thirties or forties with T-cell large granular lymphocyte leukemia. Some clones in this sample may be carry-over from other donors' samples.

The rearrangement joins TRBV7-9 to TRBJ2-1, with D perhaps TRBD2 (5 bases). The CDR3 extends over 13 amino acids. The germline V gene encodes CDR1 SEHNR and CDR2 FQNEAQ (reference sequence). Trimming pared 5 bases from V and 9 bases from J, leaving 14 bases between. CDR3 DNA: TGTGCCAGCAGCCCCGGACTTATTTCTGAGCAGTTCTTC. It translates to CASSPGLISEQFF. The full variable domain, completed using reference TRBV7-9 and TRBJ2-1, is DTGVSQNPRHKITKRGQNVTFRCDPISEHNRLYWYRQTLGQGPEFLTYFQNEAQLEKSRLLSDRFSAERPKGSFSTLEIQRTEQGDSAMYLCASSPGLISEQFFGPGTRLTVL.

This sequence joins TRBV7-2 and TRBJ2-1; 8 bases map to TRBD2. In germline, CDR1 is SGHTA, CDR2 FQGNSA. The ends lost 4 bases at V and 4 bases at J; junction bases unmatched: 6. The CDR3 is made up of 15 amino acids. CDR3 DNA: TGTGCCAGCAGCTACTCGCGGGAGGCGTACAATGAGCAGTTCTTC. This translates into CASSYSREAYNEQFF.

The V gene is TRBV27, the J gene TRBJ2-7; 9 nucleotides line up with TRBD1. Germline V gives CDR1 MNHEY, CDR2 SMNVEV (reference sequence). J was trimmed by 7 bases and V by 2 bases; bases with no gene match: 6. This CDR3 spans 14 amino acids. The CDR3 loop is CASSLGQGLGEQYF. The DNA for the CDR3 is TGTGCCAGCAGTTTAGGACAGGGGCTAGGAGAGCAGTACTTC.

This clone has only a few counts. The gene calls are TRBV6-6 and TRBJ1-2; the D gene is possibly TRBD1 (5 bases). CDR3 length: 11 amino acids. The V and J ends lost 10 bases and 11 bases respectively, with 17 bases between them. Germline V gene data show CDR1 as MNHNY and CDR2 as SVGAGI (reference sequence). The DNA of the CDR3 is TGTGCCACCAGCCATGCAGGGAGTTACACCTTC. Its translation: CATSHAGSYTF.

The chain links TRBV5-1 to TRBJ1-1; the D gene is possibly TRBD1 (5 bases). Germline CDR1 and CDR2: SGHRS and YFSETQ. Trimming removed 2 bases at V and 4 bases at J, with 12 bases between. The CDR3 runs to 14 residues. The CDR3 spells CASSFGGDGTEAFF. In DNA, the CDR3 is TGCGCCAGCAGCTTTGGGGGGGATGGCACTGAAGCTTTCTTT.

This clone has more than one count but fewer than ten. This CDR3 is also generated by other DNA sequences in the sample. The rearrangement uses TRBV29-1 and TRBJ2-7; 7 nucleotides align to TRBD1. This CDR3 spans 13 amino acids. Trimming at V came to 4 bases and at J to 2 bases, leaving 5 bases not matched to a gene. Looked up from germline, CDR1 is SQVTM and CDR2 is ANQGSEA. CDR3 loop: CSVVRDSTYEQYF. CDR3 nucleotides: TGCAGCGTTGTAAGGGACAGTACCTACGAGCAGTACTTC.

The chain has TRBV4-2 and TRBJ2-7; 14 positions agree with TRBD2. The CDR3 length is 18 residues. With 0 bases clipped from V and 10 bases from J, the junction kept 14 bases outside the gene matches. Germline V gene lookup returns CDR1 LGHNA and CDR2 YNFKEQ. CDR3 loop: CASSQDLERGTSGSTQYF. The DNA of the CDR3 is TGTGCCAGCAGCCAAGATTTGGAACGTGGGACTAGCGGGAGTACTCAGTACTTC.

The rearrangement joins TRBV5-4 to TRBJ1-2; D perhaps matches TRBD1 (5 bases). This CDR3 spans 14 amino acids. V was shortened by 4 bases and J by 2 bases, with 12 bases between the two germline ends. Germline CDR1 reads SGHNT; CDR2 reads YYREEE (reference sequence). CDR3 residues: CASSTGRVNYGYTF. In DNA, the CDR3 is TGTGCCAGCAGCACGGGCAGGGTGAACTATGGCTACACCTTC.

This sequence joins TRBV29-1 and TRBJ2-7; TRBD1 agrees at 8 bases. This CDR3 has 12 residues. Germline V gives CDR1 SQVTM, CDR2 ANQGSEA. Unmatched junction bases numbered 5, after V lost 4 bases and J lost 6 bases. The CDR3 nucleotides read TGCAGCGTTGGTCAGGGGGCTGGCGAGCAGTACTTC. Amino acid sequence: CSVGQGAGEQYF.

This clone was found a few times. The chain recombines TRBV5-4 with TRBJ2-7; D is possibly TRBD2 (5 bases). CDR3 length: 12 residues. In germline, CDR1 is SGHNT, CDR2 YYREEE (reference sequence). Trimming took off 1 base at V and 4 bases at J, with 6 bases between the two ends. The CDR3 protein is CASSLSGYEQYF. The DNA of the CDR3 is TGTGCCAGCAGCTTGTCGGGGTACGAGCAGTACTTC.

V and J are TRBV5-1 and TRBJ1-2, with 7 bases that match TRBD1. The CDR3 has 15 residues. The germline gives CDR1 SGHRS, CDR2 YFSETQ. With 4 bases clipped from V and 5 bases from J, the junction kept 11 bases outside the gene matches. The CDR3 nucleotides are TGCGCCAGCAGCCTTGGAGGGACAGACTCGTATGGCTACACCTTC. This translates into CASSLGGTDSYGYTF.

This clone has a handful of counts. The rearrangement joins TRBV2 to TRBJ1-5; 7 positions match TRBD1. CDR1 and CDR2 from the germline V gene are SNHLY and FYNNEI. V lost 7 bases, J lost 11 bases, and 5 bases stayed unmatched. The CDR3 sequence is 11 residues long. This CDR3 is CASTDRVTQHF. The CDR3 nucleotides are TGTGCCAGCACCGACAGGGTTACCCAGCATTTT.

CDR3 in DNA: TGCGCCAGCAGCCAAGAGGCAGGGAATCAGCCCCAGCATTTT. Residues: CASSQEAGNQPQHF. The V call is TRBV4-3, the J call TRBJ1-5; perhaps TRBD1 as D (5 bases). CDR3 size: 14 residues. In germline, CDR1 is LGHNA, CDR2 YSLEER. The V and J ends lost 0 bases and 4 bases respectively, with 7 bases between them.